The clone carrying this T cell receptor (beta chain) turned up a few times. This entry comes from a study of naive and memory T cell subsets. The treatment denotes: skin biopsy from PPD injection site in Mantoux-positive individual. Input was roughly 1 to 1,100 ng of DNase-treated total RNA without cell sorting. TCR cDNA received a 3' ligated oligonucleotide that carried a UMI. Tuberculin skin test biopsies were taken where PPD was injected in Mantoux-positive people. For blood and skin samples, reverse transcription used TCR alpha and beta constant primers. TCRdb redid the calling of the UMI-ligation and nested PCR reads with MiXCR, one entry per CDR3 protein. Here the sample spans around 18,000 distinct CDR3 sequences, 7.5% to 10% being singletons. This CDR3 is 15 amino acids long. The germline CDR1 and CDR2 sequences are LNHDA and SQIVND (reference sequence). V was clipped by 6 bases and J by 4 bases; unmatched bases: 7.

The chain is built from TRBV19 and TRBJ2-7; 12 bases align to TRBD1. The sequences come from skin, collected from a tuberculin skin test site. The receptor was derived from an adult in good health. Here the CDR3 DNA reads TGTGCCAGTAGCCTACCGGGACAGGGGGCTTACGAGCAGTACTTC. This codes for CASSLPGQGAYEQYF.